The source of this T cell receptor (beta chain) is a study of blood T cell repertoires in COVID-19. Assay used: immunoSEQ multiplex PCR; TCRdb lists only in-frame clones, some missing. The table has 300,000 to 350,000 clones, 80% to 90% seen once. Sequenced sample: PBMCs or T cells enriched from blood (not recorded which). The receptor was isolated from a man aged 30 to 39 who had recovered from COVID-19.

In DNA, the CDR3 is TGTGCCAGCAGCTTGGTTCCGGGAACCGTAATGAACACTGAAGCTTTCTTT. Encoded protein: CASSLVPGTVMNTEAFF. V and J are TRBV5-6 and TRBJ1-1, with D unresolved. V gave up 0 bases and J gave up 0 bases, with 15 bases separating them. The CDR3 has 17 residues. In germline, CDR1 is SGHDT, CDR2 YYEEEE.